This TCR beta chain came from a study of blood T cell repertoires in COVID-19. Study-wide context: Some COVID-19 samples were acute and others convalescent; all came from the United States, Italy and Spain. From T cells, B-cell-depleted T cells, or PBMCs came the material, which was cDNA or gDNA.

The authors' processing: Reference gene primer amplification yielded estimated nucleated cell counts. Assay used: immunoSEQ multiplex PCR; TCRdb lists only in-frame clones, some missing. V, J and clone size are those of that table, while D and trimming were read from the DNA. The sample holds approximately 460,000 clones, 85% to 90% seen once. This CDR3 is built from 16 residues. CDR1 and CDR2 from the germline V gene are KGHDR and SFDVKD. Trimming took 4 bases from V and 5 from J; bases not matched to a gene: 6. The source material was peripheral blood. The rearrangement links TRBV24-1 to TRBJ2-5; 13 positions agree with TRBD2. The receptor comes from a man aged 18 to 30 with COVID-19, enrolled during active disease. CDR3 DNA sequence: TGTGCCACCAGTGACCCAGGGACTAGCGGGATGGAGACCCAGTACTTC. Protein: CATSDPGTSGMETQYF.